A single sample gave rise to the 19 T cell receptor beta chains below, sequenced in a study of technical replicates of blood from several donors. Libraries were prepared by immunoSEQ multiplex PCR; TCRdb keeps only in-frame clonotypes and omits some of them. The repertoire consists of tens of thousands of clones, with 91% occurring once and the leading ten covering 0.37%. Specimen: T cells isolated from PBMCs. The receptors originated from a human donor in good health. Some clones in this sample may be carry-over from other donors' samples.

This sequence joins TRBV14 and TRBJ2-1; the D gene is possibly TRBD2 (6 bases). V dropped 1 base and J dropped 12 bases, with 13 bases sitting between them. Per germline, CDR1 SGHDN and CDR2 FVKESK. The CDR3 extends over 13 amino acids. CDR3 coding DNA: TGTGCCAGCAGCCAAGGGTACCGGGACTTGCAGTTCTTC. Encoded protein: CASSQGYRDLQFF.

The chain couples TRBV5-5 to TRBJ1-5; a weak D match, TRBD1 (6 bases). CDR3 size: 15 residues. Germline V gene lookup returns CDR1 SGHKS and CDR2 YYEKEE (reference sequence). Trimming left V 3 bases short and J 6 bases short, with 16 bases between. The CDR3 region is CASSSEYTGPQPQHF. DNA of the CDR3: TGTGCCAGCAGCTCAGAGTATACAGGGCCTCAGCCCCAGCATTTT.

This chain connects TRBV28 to TRBJ1-2; D is unresolved. The CDR3 length is 12 residues. The germline V and J ends were trimmed by 11 bases and 1 base, with 11 bases remaining between them. CDR1 and CDR2 from the germline V gene are MDHEN and SYDVKM. The chain's CDR3 is CACRGVNYGYTF. CDR3 in DNA: TGTGCCTGCCGAGGCGTTAACTATGGCTACACCTTC.

The V and J genes are TRBV28 and TRBJ2-1; 7 bases align to TRBD2. This CDR3 region has 17 residues. Germline assignment: CDR1 MDHEN and CDR2 SYDVKM. V lost 3 bases to trimming and J lost 4 bases; unmatched junction nucleotides: 12. The CDR3 reads CASSFSRWTRDYNEQFF. The CDR3 DNA sequence: TGTGCCAGCAGTTTCTCGCGATGGACTAGGGATTACAATGAGCAGTTCTTC. The full variable domain, in which reference TRBV28 and TRBJ2-1 provide the parts outside the CDR3, is DVKVTQSSRYLVKRTGEKVFLECVQDMDHENMFWYRQDPGLGLRLIYFSYDVKMKEKGDIPEGYSVSREKKERFSLILESASTNQTSMYLCASSFSRWTRDYNEQFFGPGTRLTVL.

V is TRBV11-2 and J is TRBJ2-3; a possible D gene is TRBD1 (5 bases). Germline CDR1 SGHAT, CDR2 FQNNGV. Deletions cut 1 base from V and 4 bases from J, with 15 bases between. The CDR3 loop spans 16 amino acids. Here the CDR3 reads CASSLALARASDTQYF. CDR3 DNA sequence: TGTGCCAGCAGCTTAGCGTTAGCCAGGGCCTCAGATACGCAGTATTTT. Complete variable domain (other parts from reference TRBV11-2 and TRBJ2-3): EAGVAQSPRYKIIEKRQSVAFWCNPISGHATLYWYQQILGQGPKLLIQFQNNGVVDDSQLPKDRFSAERLKGVDSTLKIQPAKLEDSAVYLCASSLALARASDTQYFGPGTRLTVL.

V is TRBV29-1 and J is TRBJ2-1; TRBD2 matches at 10 bases. Germline trimming cut 8 bases from V and 7 bases from J; bases unmatched to any gene: 8. CDR1 is SQVTM and CDR2 is ANQGSEA in the germline V gene. The CDR3 spans 13 residues. In nucleotides, the CDR3 is TGCAGCTTAGCGGGAGGTATGATGAATGAGCAGTTCTTC. Amino acid sequence: CSLAGGMMNEQFF.

In this sample, this clone turned up once. The gene calls are TRBV11-2 and TRBJ1-2, with D perhaps matching TRBD1 (5 bases). The CDR3 sequence is 18 residues long. CDR1 is SGHAT and CDR2 is FQNNGV in the germline V gene. V was cut by 1 base and J by 1 base, with 19 bases left in between. CDR3 residues: CASSLGWGVRKSNYGYTF. DNA for the CDR3: TGTGCCAGCAGCTTAGGGTGGGGGGTAAGGAAGAGTAACTATGGCTACACCTTC.

The chain carries TRBV5-1 and TRBJ2-3, with D unresolved. Trimming stripped 2 bases from V and 2 bases from J, with 3 bases between. Germline V gene lookup returns CDR1 SGHRS and CDR2 YFSETQ. The CDR3 extends over 12 amino acids. As DNA, the CDR3 is TGCGCCAGCAGCTTCTCCACAGATACGCAGTATTTT. Its protein product is CASSFSTDTQYF.

The chain recombines TRBV5-4 with TRBJ1-2; maybe TRBD1 (6 bases). V shed 4 bases and J shed 3 bases, with 16 bases lying between them. Per germline, CDR1 SGHNT and CDR2 YYREEE (reference sequence). CDR3 length equals 15 residues. The CDR3 DNA follows: TGTGCCAGCAGCACGGAGGGGGGGGTGGACTATGGCTACACCTTC. This codes for CASSTEGGVDYGYTF.

The CDR3: CASSIGPGNGYTF. CDR3 nucleotides: TGTGCCAGTAGTATAGGGCCAGGGAATGGCTACACCTTC. This rearrangement joins TRBV19 to TRBJ1-2; tentative D call: TRBD1 (5 bases). Germline CDR1 reads LNHDA; CDR2 reads SQIVND (reference sequence). The CDR3 extends over 13 amino acids. Trimming shortened V by 1 base and J by 6 bases, and 9 bases separated the two germline ends.

This clone came up once. The chain has TRBV18 and TRBJ2-1, with TRBD2 matching 11 bases. The ends lost 3 bases at V and 6 bases at J; junction bases unmatched: 7. The CDR3 contains 16 residues. Germline CDR1 KGHSH, CDR2 LQKENI. DNA for the CDR3: TGTGCCAGCTCACCGCAGGGACTAGCGGAGCCCAATGAGCAGTTCTTC. Translated: CASSPQGLAEPNEQFF.

This chain joins TRBV30 and TRBJ2-7; D is uncertain. Per germline, CDR1 GTSNPN and CDR2 SVGIG (reference sequence). The CDR3 consists of 13 residues. V was cut by 0 bases and J by 6 bases, with 12 bases left in between. CDR3 DNA: TGTGCCTGGAGTGTACCCCCCTCAGTCGAGCAGTACTTC. Translated, it gives CAWSVPPSVEQYF.

The V call is TRBV15, the J call TRBJ1-2, with 9 bases aligning to TRBD1. The CDR3 length is 15 residues. The V gene end was trimmed by 1 base and the J gene end by 4 bases; junction bases not matched to a gene: 4. CDR1 is LNHNV and CDR2 is YYDKDF in the germline V gene (reference sequence). The CDR3 sequence is CATSRGTGVAYGYTF. The CDR3 coding sequence is TGTGCCACCAGCAGAGGGACAGGGGTCGCCTATGGCTACACCTTC.

The chain recombines TRBV6-1 with TRBJ1-5; the D is unclear. Trimming left V 3 bases short and J 0 bases short, with 21 bases between. The CDR3 totals 19 residues. Germline CDR1 is MNHNS and CDR2 is SASEGT. This CDR3 reads CASSDFFLVDFNSNQPQHF. The DNA of the CDR3 is TGTGCCAGCAGTGACTTCTTCCTTGTAGACTTTAATAGCAATCAGCCCCAGCATTTT.

The V gene is TRBV27, the J gene TRBJ2-6; TRBD1 might be the D (6 bases). Trimming removed 1 base at V and 2 bases at J, with 6 bases between. CDR3 length: 15 amino acids. Germline V lookup: CDR1 MNHEY, CDR2 SMNVEV (reference sequence). The CDR3 region is CASSLWGPGANVLTF. DNA for the CDR3: TGTGCCAGCAGTTTATGGGGGCCTGGGGCCAACGTCCTGACTTTC.

The genes are TRBV28 and TRBJ2-2; the D gene is possibly TRBD2 (5 bases). CDR3 length equals 13 residues. Germline V lookup: CDR1 MDHEN, CDR2 SYDVKM. The V and J ends lost 3 bases and 6 bases respectively, with 8 bases between them. The CDR3 protein is CASSLRTSGELFF. CDR3 sequence (DNA): TGTGCCAGCAGTTTGCGGACTTCCGGGGAGCTGTTTTTT.

The chain has TRBV2 and TRBJ2-7, with a weak D call TRBD2 (5 bases). V was pared by 7 bases and J by 7 bases, with 11 bases between. Germline CDR1 is SNHLY and CDR2 is FYNNEI. The CDR3 covers 11 residues. Here the CDR3 reads CASTRVNEQYF. In DNA form, the CDR3 reads TGTGCCAGCACGAGGGTGAATGAGCAGTACTTC.

V is TRBV15 and J is TRBJ1-1; 7 bases fit TRBD1. The CDR3 covers 15 residues. V shed 4 bases and J 0 bases; nucleotides not matched to a gene: 5. Per the germline V gene, CDR1 is LNHNV and CDR2 is YYDKDF (reference sequence). This chain's CDR3 is CATSIRTGLNTEAFF. The CDR3 DNA reads as TGTGCCACCAGCATCCGGACAGGTTTGAACACTGAAGCTTTCTTT.

The genes are TRBV4-1 and TRBJ1-4; D uncertain. The germline CDR1 and CDR2 sequences are MGHRA and YSYEKL. The CDR3 covers 17 residues. V was shortened by 1 base and J by 3 bases, with 15 bases between the two germline ends. The CDR3 DNA follows: TGCGCCAGCAGCCAAGGGACGGGGTACTTTTCTAATGAAAAACTGTTTTTT. Translating it yields CASSQGTGYFSNEKLFF.